This TCR beta chain derives from a study of T cells in Graves' hyperthyroidism and ophthalmopathy. Amplification yielded TCR beta CDR3 regions, with RNA transcripts as the source. TCR CDR3 regions were first amplified by RT-PCR with HTBI primers. TCRdb reprocessed the multiplex PCR reads via MiXCR and lists one record per CDR3 protein. The sample holds around 380,000 distinct CDR3 sequences, approximately 13% seen once. Patients were aged 18 to 65, had disease duration under 2 months, and had newly diagnosed hyperthyroidism. Diagnoses rested on clinical symptoms, serum thyroxine and TRAb, thyroid ultrasound and orbital computed tomography. This CDR3 spans 14 amino acids. Germline-derived CDR1 and CDR2 are SGHRS and YFSETQ. V was pared by 4 bases and J by 0 bases, with 10 bases between. The sample holds a few counts of this clonotype. Its target is unknown. Study observations and caveats: Through a model of 13 V-J features, ophthalmopathy was separated from stable hyperthyroidism.

This receptor was identified in a man aged 25-45 years with Graves' hyperthyroidism that later progressed to Graves' ophthalmopathy. Sequencing was done on a sample of blood. The genes are TRBV5-1 and TRBJ1-2; D call uncertain. For the CDR3, the DNA is TGCGCCAGCAGCCCCGGTGCTTCTAACTATGGCTACACCTTC. Protein sequence: CASSPGASNYGYTF.